The rows below give T cell receptor beta chains drawn from one sample of a study of T cells in Graves' hyperthyroidism and ophthalmopathy. TCRdb reanalysed the multiplex PCR reads using MiXCR and keeps one entry per CDR3 protein. Here the sample spans over 400,000 distinct CDR3 sequences, around 15% being singletons. What was sequenced was blood. The receptors were sampled from a man aged 18 to 30 with Graves' ophthalmopathy. The CDR3 runs from the conserved cysteine through the conserved F or W. A D gene is named only where the DNA matches it firmly.

D: NA
J: TRBJ1-4
V: TRBV4-1
CDR3: CASSQFPWDGGLFF

D: NA
J: TRBJ2-1
V: TRBV6-6
CDR3: CASSYSYGNEQFF

D: TRBD1
J: TRBJ1-3
V: TRBV6-1
CDR3: CASSTQGQASSGNTIYF

D: NA
J: TRBJ1-1
V: TRBV7-3
CDR3: CASSLSSSATEAFF

D: NA
J: TRBJ2-7
V: TRBV19
CDR3: CASSTIEGTKAEQYF

D: NA
J: TRBJ1-5
V: TRBV20-1
CDR3: CSATDEPSNQPQHF

D: NA
J: TRBJ1-2
V: TRBV7-9
CDR3: CASSLGGGAGPNYGYTF

D: NA
J: TRBJ2-7
V: TRBV5-1
CDR3: CASSLGGTGSYEQYF

D: NA
J: TRBJ2-2
V: TRBV7-2
CDR3: CASSLATGEPFF

D: NA
J: TRBJ1-4
V: TRBV4-1
CDR3: CASSQISLGLTNEKLFF

D: NA
J: TRBJ1-3
V: TRBV12-3/TRBV12-4
CDR3: CASSPTGLGNTIYF

D: NA
J: TRBJ1-5
V: TRBV3-1
CDR3: CASSQDTANQPQHF

D: TRBD2
J: TRBJ2-2
V: TRBV6-1
CDR3: CASRGTSGTNTGELFF

D: TRBD1
J: TRBJ2-7
V: TRBV6-1
CDR3: CASTRGYEQYF

D: TRBD2
J: TRBJ2-5
V: TRBV7-9
CDR3: CASYSSGHQETQYF

D: NA
J: TRBJ2-7
V: TRBV6-1
CDR3: CASSVPQQSSYEQYF

D: NA
J: TRBJ2-7
V: TRBV3-1
CDR3: CASSQLSLGEQYF

D: NA
J: TRBJ2-1
V: TRBV7-3
CDR3: CVSSWNAPSGSYNEQFF

D: NA
J: TRBJ1-1
V: TRBV20-1
CDR3: CSARDAVNTEAFF

D: NA
J: TRBJ2-3
V: TRBV20-1
CDR3: CSARALADIFTDTQYF

D: NA
J: TRBJ1-2
V: TRBV7-9
CDR3: CASSSRGENYGYTF

D: NA
J: TRBJ2-5
V: TRBV27
CDR3: CASSPSFGETQYF